This T cell receptor (beta chain) was recovered during a study of blood T cells in healthy people across ages. Then a second PCR, running about 6 to 11 cycles, was carried out with a sample-barcoded 5' primer and a J-beta primer mix. A template-switch adaptor that had 12 random nucleotides put a tag on each cDNA molecule. TCRdb reprocessed the 5' RACE reads via MiXCR and lists one record per CDR3 protein. Here the sample spans about 630,000 distinct CDR3 sequences, 20% to 25% being singletons. The sample holds one count of this clonotype. Sample: blood. This receptor was taken from a man between 65 and 80 years old in good health.

The DNA of the CDR3 is TGTGCCAGCACCAGGGGCCCGAGACTAGCGGCGCTTTTCTTC. Amino acid sequence: CASTRGPRLAALFF. V and J are TRBV2 and TRBJ2-1, with 9 positions matching TRBD2. The trim removed 7 bases at V and 16 bases at J, leaving 17 bases unmatched. This CDR3 is 14 amino acids long. Germline V gene sequence: CDR1 SNHLY, CDR2 FYNNEI.